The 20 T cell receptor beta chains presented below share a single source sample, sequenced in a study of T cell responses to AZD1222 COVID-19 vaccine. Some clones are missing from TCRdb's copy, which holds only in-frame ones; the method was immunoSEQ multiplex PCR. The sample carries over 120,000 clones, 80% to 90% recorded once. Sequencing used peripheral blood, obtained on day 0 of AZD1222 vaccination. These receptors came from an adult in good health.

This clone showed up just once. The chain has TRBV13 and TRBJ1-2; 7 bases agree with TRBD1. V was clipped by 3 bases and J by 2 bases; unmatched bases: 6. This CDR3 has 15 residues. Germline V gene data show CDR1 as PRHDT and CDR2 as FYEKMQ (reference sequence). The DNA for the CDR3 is TGTGCCAGCAGCTTCGTAGACAGGGAGAACTATGGCTACACCTTC. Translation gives CASSFVDRENYGYTF. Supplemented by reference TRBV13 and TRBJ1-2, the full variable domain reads AAGVIQSPRHLIKEKRETATLKCYPIPRHDTVYWYQQGPGQDPQFLISFYEKMQSDKGSIPDRFSAQQFSDYHSELNMSSLELGDSALYFCASSFVDRENYGYTFGSGTRLTVV.

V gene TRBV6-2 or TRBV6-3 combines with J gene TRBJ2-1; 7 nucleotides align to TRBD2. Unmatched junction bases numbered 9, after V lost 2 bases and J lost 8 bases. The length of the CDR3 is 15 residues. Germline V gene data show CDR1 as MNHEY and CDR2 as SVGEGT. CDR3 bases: TGTGCCAGCAGTTACATGTGGGAGGGCATGGATGAGCAGTTCTTC. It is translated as CASSYMWEGMDEQFF.

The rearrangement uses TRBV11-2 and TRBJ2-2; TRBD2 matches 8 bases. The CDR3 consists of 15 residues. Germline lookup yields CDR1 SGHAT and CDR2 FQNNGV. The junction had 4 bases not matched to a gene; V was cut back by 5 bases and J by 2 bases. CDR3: CASSRRGGNTGELFF. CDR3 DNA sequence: TGTGCCAGCAGCCGCCGGGGGGGTAACACCGGGGAGCTGTTTTTT. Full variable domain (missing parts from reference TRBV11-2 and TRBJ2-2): EAGVAQSPRYKIIEKRQSVAFWCNPISGHATLYWYQQILGQGPKLLIQFQNNGVVDDSQLPKDRFSAERLKGVDSTLKIQPAKLEDSAVYLCASSRRGGNTGELFFGEGSRLTVL.

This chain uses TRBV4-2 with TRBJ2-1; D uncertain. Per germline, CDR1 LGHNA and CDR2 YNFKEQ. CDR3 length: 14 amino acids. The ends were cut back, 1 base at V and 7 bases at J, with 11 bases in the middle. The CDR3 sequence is CASSQVGATNEQFF. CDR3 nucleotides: TGTGCCAGCAGCCAAGTTGGCGCGACAAATGAGCAGTTCTTC.

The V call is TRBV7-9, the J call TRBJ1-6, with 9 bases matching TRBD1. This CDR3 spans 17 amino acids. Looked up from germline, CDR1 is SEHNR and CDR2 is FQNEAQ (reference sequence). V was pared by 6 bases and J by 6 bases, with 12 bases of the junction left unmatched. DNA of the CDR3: TGTGCCAGCAGTTTTACTCTCCCGGGACAGGGTAATTCACCCCTCCACTTT. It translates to CASSFTLPGQGNSPLHF.

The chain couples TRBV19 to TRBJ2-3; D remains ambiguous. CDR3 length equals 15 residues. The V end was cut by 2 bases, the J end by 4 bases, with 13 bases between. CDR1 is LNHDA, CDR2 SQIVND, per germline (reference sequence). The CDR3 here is CASSISSYGADTQYF. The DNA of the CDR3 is TGTGCCAGTAGTATATCTTCATACGGTGCAGATACGCAGTATTTT.

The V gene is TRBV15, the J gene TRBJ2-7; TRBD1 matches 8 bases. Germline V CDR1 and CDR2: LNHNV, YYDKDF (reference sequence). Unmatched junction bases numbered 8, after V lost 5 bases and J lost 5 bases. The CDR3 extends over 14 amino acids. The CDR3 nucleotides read TGTGCCACCAGCTCTCGGACAGGGCGCGACGAGCAGTACTTC. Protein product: CATSSRTGRDEQYF.

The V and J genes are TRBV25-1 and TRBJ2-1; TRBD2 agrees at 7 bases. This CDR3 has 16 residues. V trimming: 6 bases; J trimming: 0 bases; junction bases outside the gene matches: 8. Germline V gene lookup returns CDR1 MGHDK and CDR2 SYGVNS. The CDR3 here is CASSTLAESSYNEQFF. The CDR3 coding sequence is TGTGCCAGCAGCACTCTAGCGGAGAGCTCCTACAATGAGCAGTTCTTC. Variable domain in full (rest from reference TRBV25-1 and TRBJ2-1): EADIYQTPRYLVIGTGKKITLECSQTMGHDKMYWYQQDPGMELHLIHYSYGVNSTEKGDLSSESTVSRIRTEHFPLTLESARPSHTSQYLCASSTLAESSYNEQFFGPGTRLTVL.

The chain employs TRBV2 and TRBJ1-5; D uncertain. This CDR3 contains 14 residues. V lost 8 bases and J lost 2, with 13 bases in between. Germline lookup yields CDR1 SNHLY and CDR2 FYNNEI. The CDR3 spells CASVAEHGNQPQHF. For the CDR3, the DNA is TGTGCCAGCGTGGCGGAGCACGGCAATCAGCCCCAGCATTTT. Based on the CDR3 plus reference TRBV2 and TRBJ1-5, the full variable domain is EPEVTQTPSHQVTQMGQEVILRCVPISNHLYFYWYRQILGQKVEFLVSFYNNEISEKSEIFDDQFSVERPDGSNFTLKIRSTKLEDSAMYFCASVAEHGNQPQHFGDGTRLSIL.

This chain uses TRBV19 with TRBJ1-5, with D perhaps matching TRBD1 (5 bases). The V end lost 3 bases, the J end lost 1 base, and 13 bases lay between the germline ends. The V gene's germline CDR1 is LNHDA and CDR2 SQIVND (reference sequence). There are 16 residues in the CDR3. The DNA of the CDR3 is TGTGCCAGTAGTATCTTGGGGGGGGTGAGCAATCAGCCCCAGCATTTT. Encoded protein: CASSILGGVSNQPQHF.

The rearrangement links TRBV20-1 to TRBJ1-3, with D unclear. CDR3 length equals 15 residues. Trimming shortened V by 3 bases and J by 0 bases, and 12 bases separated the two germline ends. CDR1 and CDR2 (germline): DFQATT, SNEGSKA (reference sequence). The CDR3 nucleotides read TGCAGTGCTAGTCTTGGACCGCGCTCTGGAAACACCATATATTTT. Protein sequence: CSASLGPRSGNTIYF.

In DNA form, the CDR3 reads TGCGCCAGCAGCGTCCGGGACAGGGGTTTCCGAACGGATACGCAGTATTTT. Protein sequence: CASSVRDRGFRTDTQYF. V and J are TRBV5-1 and TRBJ2-3, with 10 bases matching TRBD1. V dropped 4 bases and J dropped 6; count of bases not matched to a gene: 14. The CDR3 is made up of 17 amino acids. The germline V gene encodes CDR1 SGHRS and CDR2 YFSETQ.

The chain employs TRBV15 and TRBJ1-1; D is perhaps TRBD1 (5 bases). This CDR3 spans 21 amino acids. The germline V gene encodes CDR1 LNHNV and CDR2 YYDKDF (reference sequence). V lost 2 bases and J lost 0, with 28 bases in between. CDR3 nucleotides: TGTGCCACCAGCAGATCCCCTTTGATTTGGGACTCCTCAATTTTGAACACTGAAGCTTTCTTT. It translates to CATSRSPLIWDSSILNTEAFF.

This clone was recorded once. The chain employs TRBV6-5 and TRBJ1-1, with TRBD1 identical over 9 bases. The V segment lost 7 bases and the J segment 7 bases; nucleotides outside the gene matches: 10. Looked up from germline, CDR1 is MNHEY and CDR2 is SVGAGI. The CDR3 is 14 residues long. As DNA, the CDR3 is TGTGCCAGCACCAAAGACAGGGGGGCACTTGAAGCTTTCTTT. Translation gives CASTKDRGALEAFF.

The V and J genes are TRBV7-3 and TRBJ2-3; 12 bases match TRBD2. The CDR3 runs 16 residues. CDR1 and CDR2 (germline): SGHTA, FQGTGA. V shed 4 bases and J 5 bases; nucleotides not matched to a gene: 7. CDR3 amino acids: CASSSSSGRAGDTQYF. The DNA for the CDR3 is TGTGCCAGCAGCTCCTCTAGCGGGAGGGCCGGAGATACGCAGTATTTT.

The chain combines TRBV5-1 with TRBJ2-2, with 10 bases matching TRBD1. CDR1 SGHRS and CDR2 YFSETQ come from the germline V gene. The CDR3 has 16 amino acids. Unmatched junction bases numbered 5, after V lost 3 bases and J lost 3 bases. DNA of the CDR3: TGCGCCAGCAGCTATCCCGGGACAGGGGACACCGGGGAGCTGTTTTTT. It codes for CASSYPGTGDTGELFF.

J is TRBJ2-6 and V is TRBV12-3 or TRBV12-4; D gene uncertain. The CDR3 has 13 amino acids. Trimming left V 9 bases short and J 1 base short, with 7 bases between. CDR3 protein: CASVTSGANVLTF. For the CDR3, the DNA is TGTGCCAGTGTCACATCTGGGGCCAACGTCCTGACTTTC.

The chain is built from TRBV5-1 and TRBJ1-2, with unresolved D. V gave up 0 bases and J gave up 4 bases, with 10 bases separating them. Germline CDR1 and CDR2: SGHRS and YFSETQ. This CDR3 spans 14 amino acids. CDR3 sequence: CASSLAADFYGYTF. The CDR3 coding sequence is TGCGCCAGCAGCTTGGCCGCGGATTTCTATGGCTACACCTTC.

The CDR3 DNA follows: TGTGCCTGGAGTTCCGGCGGGGCATTATACAATGAGCAGTTCTTC. Translation: CAWSSGGALYNEQFF. This rearrangement joins TRBV30 to TRBJ2-1; D may be TRBD2 (6 bases). V shed 2 bases and J shed 4 bases, with 15 bases lying between them. Germline V CDR1 and CDR2: GTSNPN, SVGIG (reference sequence). The CDR3 runs to 15 residues.

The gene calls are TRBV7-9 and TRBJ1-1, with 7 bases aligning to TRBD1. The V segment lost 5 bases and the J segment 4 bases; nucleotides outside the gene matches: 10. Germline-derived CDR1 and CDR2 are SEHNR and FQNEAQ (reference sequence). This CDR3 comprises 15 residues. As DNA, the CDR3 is TGTGCCAGCAGCCCGCAAGGGGGCGAGGGCACTGAAGCTTTCTTT. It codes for CASSPQGGEGTEAFF.